A single sample gave rise to the 25 T cell receptor beta chains below, sequenced in a study of blood T cell repertoires in COVID-19. Repertoires were generated with immunoSEQ multiplex PCR, while TCRdb's copy carries only in-frame clones and drops some. The repertoire holds about 160,000 clones, roughly 80% seen once, with 8% to 9.5% in the top ten. Sequenced material: peripheral blood. The receptors were sampled from a man aged 60-69 years with acute or convalescent COVID-19.

The chain couples TRBV12-3 or TRBV12-4 to TRBJ2-1; perhaps TRBD2 as D (6 bases). The CDR3 is made up of 13 amino acids. The V and J ends lost 5 bases and 6 bases respectively, with 11 bases between them. CDR3 amino acids: CASSRRRGNEQFF. DNA for the CDR3: TGTGCCAGCAGTCGAAGGCGGGGCAATGAGCAGTTCTTC.

The chain uses TRBV7-2 and TRBJ1-1, with 7 bases identical to TRBD1. This CDR3 contains 15 residues. The ends lost 4 bases at V and 5 bases at J; junction bases unmatched: 10. Germline assignment: CDR1 SGHTA and CDR2 FQGNSA. The CDR3 loop is CASSWRRGRGTEAFF. The CDR3 nucleotides read TGTGCCAGCAGCTGGCGCAGGGGGAGAGGGACTGAAGCTTTCTTT.

The CDR3 DNA is TGTGCCAGCAGCGCCGGGGTCTGGGACGGGGGGCCCCATGAGCAGTTCTTC. This encodes CASSAGVWDGGPHEQFF. The J gene is TRBJ2-1, the V gene TRBV5-6; D is perhaps TRBD2 (7 bases). Deletions cut 4 bases from V and 8 bases from J, with 25 bases between. This CDR3 has 17 amino acids. The V gene's germline CDR1 is SGHDT and CDR2 YYEEEE.

The J gene is TRBJ1-1, the V gene TRBV15, with D unresolved. In germline, CDR1 is LNHNV, CDR2 YYDKDF (reference sequence). Trimming removed 1 base from V and 5 bases from J, with 8 bases in between. The CDR3 is 13 amino acids. The CDR3 DNA sequence: TGTGCCACCAGCAGAGCTGGAGGTACTGAAGCTTTCTTT. Encoded protein: CATSRAGGTEAFF. Looking up the rest from reference TRBV15 and TRBJ1-1 gives the full variable domain: DAMVIQNPRYQVTQFGKPVTLSCSQTLNHNVMYWYQQKSSQAPKLLFHYYDKDFNNEADTPDNFQSRRPNTSFCFLDIRSPGLGDTAMYLCATSRAGGTEAFFGQGTRLTVV.

The rearrangement joins TRBV6-5 to TRBJ1-5; 7 nucleotides align to TRBD1. The CDR3 extends over 14 amino acids. Per germline, CDR1 MNHEY and CDR2 SVGAGI. Germline trimming cut 6 bases from V and 7 bases from J; bases unmatched to any gene: 9. The CDR3 DNA reads TGTGCCAGCAGACCAGGGACAGATCGGCAGCCCCAGCATTTT. This translates into CASRPGTDRQPQHF.

This clone appeared a single time. V gene TRBV6-2 or TRBV6-3 combines with J gene TRBJ2-2; TRBD1 matches 7 bases. V dropped 0 bases and J dropped 4; count of bases not matched to a gene: 8. The CDR3 has 17 residues. Germline-derived CDR1 and CDR2 are MNHEY and SVGEGT. This CDR3 is CASSYSSWQGVTGELFF. CDR3 sequence (DNA): TGTGCCAGCAGTTACTCGAGCTGGCAGGGGGTCACCGGGGAGCTGTTTTTT.

This clone was picked up one time. This chain links TRBV7-6 with TRBJ2-1, with TRBD2 identical over 10 bases. This CDR3 comprises 17 residues. After removal of 5 bases from V and 1 base from J, the junction contained 8 bases not matched to a gene. Germline V gives CDR1 SGHVS, CDR2 FNYEAQ. The CDR3, as DNA: TGTGCCAGCAGCATACCGGCGGGACTAGCGTCCTACAATGAGCAGTTCTTC. Translating it yields CASSIPAGLASYNEQFF.

This rearrangement joins TRBV5-1 to TRBJ2-5, with 15 bases identical to TRBD2. The CDR3 extends over 15 amino acids. Germline V gene data show CDR1 as SGHRS and CDR2 as YFSETQ. J gave up 5 bases and V 7 bases, and 6 bases lay outside the gene matches. CDR3 DNA sequence: TGCGCCAGCCGGACTAGCGGGGGGGCGGAGGAGACCCAGTACTTC. It codes for CASRTSGGAEETQYF.

The V gene is TRBV10-3, the J gene TRBJ2-7; 9 bases line up with TRBD1. V trimming: 10 bases; J trimming: 1 base; junction bases outside the gene matches: 8. The V gene's germline CDR1 is ENHRY and CDR2 SYGVKD. The CDR3 is 14 residues long. CDR3 in amino acids: CATLGQGSSYEQYF. For the CDR3, the DNA is TGTGCCACCCTAGGACAGGGGAGTTCCTACGAGCAGTACTTC.

The chain joins TRBV7-2 to TRBJ2-2; weak D call: TRBD1 (6 bases). The CDR3 is 15 residues long. V shed 5 bases and J shed 3 bases, with 13 bases lying between them. Germline CDR1 SGHTA, CDR2 FQGNSA. The CDR3 nucleotides are TGTGCCAGCAGCCCCAGGGGCCCGGACACCGGGGAGCTGTTTTTT. It codes for CASSPRGPDTGELFF.

The CDR3 region is CASSQGAGWREKLFF. Written as DNA, the CDR3 is TGTGCCAGCAGCCAAGGGGCAGGGTGGCGTGAAAAACTGTTTTTT. V and J are TRBV14 and TRBJ1-4, with D perhaps TRBD1 (5 bases). The CDR3 totals 15 residues. The germline V gene has CDR1 SGHDN and CDR2 FVKESK. Trimming cost V 1 base and J 7 bases, with 13 bases left between them.

CDR3 DNA: TGTGCCAGCAGCCCTACGGACAGGGCCACTGAAGCTTTCTTT. Residues: CASSPTDRATEAFF. The rearrangement joins TRBV11-2 to TRBJ1-1; 8 nucleotides align to TRBD1. The CDR3 has 14 residues. CDR1 and CDR2 (germline): SGHAT, FQNNGV. V shed 5 bases and J 4 bases; nucleotides not matched to a gene: 6.

The chain employs TRBV19 and TRBJ2-3; 8 bases fit TRBD2. Trimming took 5 bases from V and 2 from J; bases not matched to a gene: 9. CDR1 and CDR2 from the germline V gene are LNHDA and SQIVND (reference sequence). The CDR3 covers 16 residues. CDR3: CASSHGGGRFTDTQYF. For the CDR3, the DNA is TGTGCCAGTAGTCATGGCGGGGGGAGATTCACAGATACGCAGTATTTT.

The chain joins TRBV18 to TRBJ2-5, with 7 bases lining up with TRBD2. V trimming: 0 bases; J trimming: 0 bases; junction bases outside the gene matches: 7. The CDR3 consists of 17 residues. Germline V CDR1 and CDR2: KGHSH, LQKENI. CDR3 in DNA: TGTGCCAGCTCACCACCGAGAAGTCGGGGGGACCAAGAGACCCAGTACTTC. Its protein product is CASSPPRSRGDQETQYF.

The J gene is TRBJ1-5, the V gene TRBV30; possible D gene TRBD1, 6 bases. Trimming stripped 2 bases from V and 6 bases from J, with 23 bases between. CDR1 and CDR2 (germline): GTSNPN, SVGIG (reference sequence). This CDR3 spans 17 amino acids. Here the CDR3 reads CAWSSGQGSSVGQPQHF. The CDR3 DNA reads TGTGCCTGGAGTTCTGGGCAGGGGAGTTCGGTCGGTCAGCCCCAGCATTTT.

The V gene is TRBV29-1, the J gene TRBJ2-1, with D possibly matching TRBD1 (5 bases). Germline loops: CDR1 SQVTM, CDR2 ANQGSEA. CDR3 length: 16 amino acids. CDR3 coding DNA: TGCAGTTGCGTTGGGGCGTTTCTCGACCGCAACAATGAGCAGTTCTTC. Translation gives CSCVGAFLDRNNEQFF.

This rearrangement joins TRBV11-2 to TRBJ2-3, with 7 bases lining up with TRBD1. Trimming cost V 4 bases and J 3 bases; bases outside gene matches: 10. CDR1 and CDR2 (germline): SGHAT, FQNNGV. This CDR3 is built from 16 residues. The CDR3 sequence is CASSWVQGSFTDTQYF. CDR3 bases: TGTGCCAGCAGCTGGGTACAGGGGAGTTTTACAGATACGCAGTATTTT. The whole variable domain, filled in from reference TRBV11-2 and TRBJ2-3, reads EAGVAQSPRYKIIEKRQSVAFWCNPISGHATLYWYQQILGQGPKLLIQFQNNGVVDDSQLPKDRFSAERLKGVDSTLKIQPAKLEDSAVYLCASSWVQGSFTDTQYFGPGTRLTVL.

This chain joins TRBV27 and TRBJ2-7; 10 nucleotides match TRBD1. Germline trimming cut 6 bases from V and 5 bases from J; bases unmatched to any gene: 7. This CDR3 is 14 amino acids long. Germline values: CDR1 MNHEY, CDR2 SMNVEV (reference sequence). In DNA form, the CDR3 reads TGTGCCAGCAGCCCCGGGACAGGGGTCGACGAGCAGTACTTC. Translation gives CASSPGTGVDEQYF.

The genes are TRBV4-1 and TRBJ2-7; 10 bases agree with TRBD1. Germline trimming cut 4 bases from V and 0 bases from J; bases unmatched to any gene: 6. The germline CDR1 and CDR2 sequences are MGHRA and YSYEKL. The CDR3 spans 16 residues. In DNA, the CDR3 is TGCGCCAGCAGCCGACAGGGGGCCGCTAGCTCCTACGAGCAGTACTTC. This codes for CASSRQGAASSYEQYF.

The chain couples TRBV5-1 to TRBJ2-5, with D perhaps matching TRBD1 (6 bases). V lost 7 bases to trimming and J lost 1 base, with 17 bases between them. CDR3 length equals 15 residues. Germline loops: CDR1 SGHRS, CDR2 YFSETQ. The CDR3 sequence: CASQLTTGVQETQYF. The CDR3 nucleotides read TGCGCCAGCCAGCTGACGACAGGAGTCCAAGAGACCCAGTACTTC.

This chain joins TRBV11-2 and TRBJ1-1; the match to TRBD1 covers 9 bases. The CDR3 sequence is 14 residues long. Germline loops: CDR1 SGHAT, CDR2 FQNNGV. V trimming: 5 bases; J trimming: 4 bases; junction bases outside the gene matches: 5. CDR3 sequence (DNA): TGTGCCAGCAGCCGGGACAGGGTGGGCACTGAAGCTTTCTTT. Protein: CASSRDRVGTEAFF.

This chain joins TRBV7-8 and TRBJ2-6; weak D call: TRBD1 (6 bases). CDR3 length: 18 residues. Germline CDR1 and CDR2: SGHVS and FQNEAQ. V was pared by 2 bases and J by 1 base, with 15 bases between. This CDR3 is CASSLRAGASSGANVLTF. The CDR3 nucleotides read TGTGCCAGCAGCTTAAGGGCAGGGGCCTCGTCTGGGGCCAACGTCCTGACTTTC.

The V and J genes are TRBV13 and TRBJ1-1, with 10 positions matching TRBD1. This CDR3 region has 14 residues. CDR1 and CDR2 from the germline V gene are PRHDT and FYEKMQ (reference sequence). Trimming cost V 5 bases and J 8 bases; bases outside gene matches: 8. The CDR3 DNA is TGTGCCAGCAGCACCCAGACAGGGGGCGGGGAAGCTTTCTTT. It encodes CASSTQTGGGEAFF.

The chain's CDR3 is CASSHPGQGKETQYF. CDR3 bases: TGTGCCAGCAGCCACCCGGGACAGGGGAAAGAGACCCAGTACTTC. The V call is TRBV11-2, the J call TRBJ2-5; TRBD1 matches 10 bases. The CDR3 runs 15 residues. The germline gives CDR1 SGHAT, CDR2 FQNNGV. Unmatched junction bases numbered 6, after V lost 5 bases and J lost 3 bases.

This clone was seen just once. This chain links TRBV13 with TRBJ1-1; D is uncertain. Germline CDR1 reads PRHDT; CDR2 reads FYEKMQ (reference sequence). V lost 1 base to trimming and J lost 0 bases, with 12 bases between them. The CDR3 has 16 residues. CDR3 sequence (DNA): TGTGCCAGCAGCTTAGAGGTCAGGTGGATGAACACTGAAGCTTTCTTT. Protein sequence: CASSLEVRWMNTEAFF. The full variable domain, its missing parts supplied by reference TRBV13 and TRBJ1-1, is AAGVIQSPRHLIKEKRETATLKCYPIPRHDTVYWYQQGPGQDPQFLISFYEKMQSDKGSIPDRFSAQQFSDYHSELNMSSLELGDSALYFCASSLEVRWMNTEAFFGQGTRLTVV.